A single sample gave rise to the 24 T cell receptor beta chains below, sequenced in a study of blood T cell repertoires in COVID-19. Clones were sequenced by immunoSEQ multiplex PCR, and TCRdb holds only the in-frame ones, with some missing. Of about 400,000 clones listed, about 90% are singletons. The sample taken for sequencing was PBMCs or T cells enriched from blood (not recorded which). The receptors stem from a man aged 35-49 years in a cohort exposed to, infected with or recovered from COVID-19 (not recorded which).

This chain joins TRBV25-1 and TRBJ2-7; 8 positions agree with TRBD1. This CDR3 contains 13 residues. Germline-derived CDR1 and CDR2 are MGHDK and SYGVNS. V gave up 8 bases and J gave up 6 bases; unmatched junction bases: 9. The CDR3 bases are TGTGCCAGCGGGGGACAGGCGATCGGCGAGCAGTACTTC. Translated, it gives CASGGQAIGEQYF.

The genes are TRBV6-5 and TRBJ1-1; tentative D call: TRBD1 (5 bases). V was shortened by 10 bases and J by 1 base, with 13 bases between the two germline ends. CDR1 MNHEY and CDR2 SVGAGI come from the germline V gene. The CDR3 has 13 residues. The CDR3 region has the DNA TGTGCCACAAGGGGCGTATCGAACACTGAAGCTTTCTTT. It translates to CATRGVSNTEAFF.

A few counts support this clone. The CDR3 sequence is CASNDRGLRGTGELFF. CDR3 in DNA: TGTGCCAGTAACGATAGGGGACTGAGAGGCACCGGGGAGCTGTTTTTT. The V gene is TRBV19, the J gene TRBJ2-2; TRBD2 might be the D (6 bases). Trimming stripped 7 bases from V and 4 bases from J, with 19 bases between. The CDR3 has 16 residues. From germline, CDR1 is LNHDA and CDR2 SQIVND (reference sequence).

The chain joins TRBV11-3 to TRBJ2-1, with TRBD2 matching over 8 bases. The V and J ends lost 2 bases and 5 bases, in that order; junction bases with no gene match: 2. Per the germline V gene, CDR1 is SGHNT and CDR2 is YENEEA. CDR3 length equals 14 residues. The CDR3 DNA reads TGTGCCAGCAGCTTAACTAGCGGCAACAATGAGCAGTTCTTC. Its translation is CASSLTSGNNEQFF.

This sequence joins TRBV3-1 (or the pseudogene TRBV3-2) and TRBJ1-4, with TRBD1 as a possible D gene (5 bases). Germline CDR1 reads LGHDT; CDR2 reads YNNKEL (reference sequence). This CDR3 contains 14 residues. Trimming took off 2 bases at V and 4 bases at J, with 8 bases between the two ends. CDR3 DNA: TGTGCCAGCAGCCAACCTCAGGGTAATGAAAAACTGTTTTTT. Translated: CASSQPQGNEKLFF.

Here the CDR3 DNA reads TGTGCCACCAACACGGGACAGTGGCCCTACGAGCAGTACTTC. It translates to CATNTGQWPYEQYF. This sequence joins TRBV6-6 and TRBJ2-7, with 7 positions matching TRBD1. The CDR3 is 14 amino acids. V shed 10 bases, J shed 2 bases, and the junction held 11 bases outside the gene matches. Germline loops: CDR1 MNHNY, CDR2 SVGAGI (reference sequence).

This CDR3 is CASTQGGGLAEEKLFF. CDR3 in DNA: TGTGCCAGTACCCAGGGAGGGGGACTGGCTGAAGAAAAACTGTTTTTT. The chain carries TRBV19 and TRBJ1-4, with D perhaps matching TRBD1 (6 bases). This CDR3 is 16 amino acids long. CDR1 is LNHDA and CDR2 is SQIVND in the germline V gene (reference sequence). V was trimmed by 7 bases and J by 8 bases, leaving 23 bases between them.

The chain uses TRBV27 and TRBJ2-7; D may be TRBD1 (5 bases). The CDR3 totals 15 residues. The ends were cut back, 3 bases at V and 3 bases at J, with 15 bases in the middle. The germline V gene has CDR1 MNHEY and CDR2 SMNVEV (reference sequence). CDR3 nucleotide sequence: TGTGCCAGCAGTTTGCGTAGCAGGGTTGGCTACGAGCAGTACTTC. Protein sequence: CASSLRSRVGYEQYF.

The V gene is TRBV5-1, the J gene TRBJ1-3; 8 bases map to TRBD1. From germline, CDR1 is SGHRS and CDR2 YFSETQ. V lost 0 bases, J lost 2 bases, and 4 bases stayed unmatched. This CDR3 contains 16 residues. Here the CDR3 DNA reads TGCGCCAGCAGCTTGGACGACAGGGGACCTGGAAACACCATATATTTT. Its protein product is CASSLDDRGPGNTIYF.

The chain couples TRBV27 to TRBJ2-5, with D maybe TRBD2 (6 bases). V was shortened by 6 bases and J by 3 bases, with 14 bases between the two germline ends. CDR1 and CDR2 (germline): MNHEY, SMNVEV (reference sequence). The CDR3 is made up of 14 amino acids. The CDR3 loop is CASRPPSGEETQYF. DNA for the CDR3: TGTGCCAGCAGGCCGCCATCGGGAGAAGAGACCCAGTACTTC.

The chain recombines TRBV28 with TRBJ2-3; 12 positions agree with TRBD2. Trimming removed 7 bases from V and 5 bases from J; junction bases left unmatched: 13. This CDR3 spans 17 amino acids. The germline CDR1 and CDR2 sequences are MDHEN and SYDVKM. The CDR3 DNA reads TGTGCCAGCACCCAGGGGTGGACTAGCGGGACGGGAGATACGCAGTATTTT. Translated: CASTQGWTSGTGDTQYF.

The V and J genes are TRBV3-1 (or the pseudogene TRBV3-2) and TRBJ2-5; D is possibly TRBD1 (6 bases). Germline CDR1 reads LGHDT; CDR2 reads YNNKEL (reference sequence). Trimming stripped 7 bases from V and 2 bases from J, with 14 bases between. The CDR3 covers 14 residues. The CDR3, as DNA: TGTGCCAGCAACCAGGGGCTGACGCAAGAGACCCAGTACTTC. Translated, it gives CASNQGLTQETQYF.

The chain combines TRBV2 with TRBJ2-7, with D possibly matching TRBD2 (5 bases). Germline V gives CDR1 SNHLY, CDR2 FYNNEI. This CDR3 region has 16 residues. V was pared by 6 bases and J by 0 bases, with 18 bases between. CDR3: CASSVPWGGSSYEQYF. The CDR3 coding sequence is TGTGCCAGCAGCGTCCCGTGGGGTGGGAGCTCCTACGAGCAGTACTTC. Filled out from reference TRBV2 and TRBJ2-7, the complete variable domain reads EPEVTQTPSHQVTQMGQEVILRCVPISNHLYFYWYRQILGQKVEFLVSFYNNEISEKSEIFDDQFSVERPDGSNFTLKIRSTKLEDSAMYFCASSVPWGGSSYEQYFGPGTRLTVT.

The V gene is TRBV3-1 (or the pseudogene TRBV3-2), the J gene TRBJ2-1; D unresolved. The V and J ends lost 1 base and 2 bases respectively, with 9 bases between them. Germline V gives CDR1 LGHDT, CDR2 YNNKEL (reference sequence). The CDR3 runs 15 residues. The CDR3 spells CASSQVNLAYNEQFF. The CDR3 coding sequence is TGTGCCAGCAGCCAAGTAAACTTAGCCTACAATGAGCAGTTCTTC.

This clone occurred a few times. The chain has TRBV9 and TRBJ2-2; TRBD2 might be the D (5 bases). The ends were cut back, 0 bases at V and 7 bases at J, with 10 bases in the middle. CDR1 and CDR2 from the germline V gene are SGDLS and YYNGEE. CDR3 length: 14 amino acids. CDR3 nucleotide sequence: TGTGCCAGCAGCGTAGTCGAGCGGAGCGGGGAGCTGTTTTTT. This codes for CASSVVERSGELFF.

The V and J genes are TRBV2 and TRBJ1-4; possibly TRBD1 for D (6 bases). CDR3 length: 16 amino acids. Germline CDR1 and CDR2: SNHLY and FYNNEI. Trimming stripped 1 base from V and 0 bases from J, with 9 bases between. For the CDR3, the DNA is TGTGCCAGCAGTGAAGGGACAGCTGCAACTAATGAAAAACTGTTTTTT. It translates to CASSEGTAATNEKLFF.

V usage is TRBV5-1 and J usage is TRBJ2-1; 7 bases are a match to TRBD1. With 0 bases clipped from V and 5 bases from J, the junction kept 8 bases outside the gene matches. In germline, CDR1 is SGHRS, CDR2 YFSETQ. This CDR3 contains 16 residues. The CDR3 coding sequence is TGCGCCAGCAGCTTGGGGTCAGGGGGAGCCAACAATGAGCAGTTCTTC. Translated, it gives CASSLGSGGANNEQFF.

V and J are TRBV19 and TRBJ1-4; D may be TRBD1 (5 bases). CDR1 and CDR2 (germline): LNHDA, SQIVND (reference sequence). The CDR3 covers 16 residues. V lost 2 bases, J lost 7 bases, and 17 bases lay in between. DNA of the CDR3: TGTGCCAGTAGTATAATGCCGGGACTGGGCGGTGAAAAACTGTTTTTT. It codes for CASSIMPGLGGEKLFF. The variable domain in full, with the rest retrieved from reference TRBV19 and TRBJ1-4, is DGGITQSPKYLFRKEGQNVTLSCEQNLNHDAMYWYRQDPGQGLRLIYYSQIVNDFQKGDIAEGYSVSREKKESFPLTVTSAQKNPTAFYLCASSIMPGLGGEKLFFGSGTQLSVL.

The chain couples TRBV29-1 to TRBJ1-2, with a weak D call TRBD1 (6 bases). Deletions cut 4 bases from V and 11 bases from J, with 17 bases between. This CDR3 region has 12 residues. Per the germline V gene, CDR1 is SQVTM and CDR2 is ANQGSEA. CDR3: CSVGTGTREYTF. CDR3 DNA: TGCAGCGTTGGGACCGGGACAAGGGAGTACACCTTC.

This chain joins TRBV30 and TRBJ2-7; 12 nucleotides align to TRBD2. The junction had 10 bases not matched to a gene; V was cut back by 2 bases and J by 5 bases. CDR1 and CDR2 (germline): GTSNPN, SVGIG (reference sequence). CDR3 length: 16 amino acids. The CDR3 DNA follows: TGTGCCTGGAGTAGCTTGGTGACTAGCGGGAGTAACGAGCAGTACTTC. Its translation is CAWSSLVTSGSNEQYF.

This sequence joins TRBV7-2 and TRBJ2-7; 7 bases align to TRBD2. CDR1 SGHTA and CDR2 FQGNSA come from the germline V gene. The V gene end was trimmed by 2 bases and the J gene end by 0 bases; junction bases not matched to a gene: 4. The CDR3 totals 15 residues. In DNA form, the CDR3 reads TGTGCCAGCAGCTTAACCGGCGGGAGCTCCTACGAGCAGTACTTC. Its translation: CASSLTGGSSYEQYF.

J is TRBJ2-3 and V is TRBV9; TRBD1 matches 10 bases. CDR1 and CDR2 (germline): SGDLS, YYNGEE. Germline trimming cut 4 bases from V and 1 base from J; bases unmatched to any gene: 9. This CDR3 is 17 amino acids long. In DNA form, the CDR3 reads TGTGCCAGCAGCCCTCGGACAGGGGGTTGGGGCACAGATACGCAGTATTTT. Amino acid sequence: CASSPRTGGWGTDTQYF.

The chain combines TRBV15 with TRBJ2-2, with 12 bases identical to TRBD1. V gave up 3 bases and J gave up 2 bases; unmatched junction bases: 1. Germline V gene sequence: CDR1 LNHNV, CDR2 YYDKDF (reference sequence). CDR3 length: 16 residues. The CDR3 sequence: CATSRGTGGNTGELFF. CDR3 coding DNA: TGTGCCACCAGCAGGGGGACAGGGGGCAACACCGGGGAGCTGTTTTTT.

The V call is TRBV5-1, the J call TRBJ2-4; 7 bases are shared with TRBD1. Germline assignment: CDR1 SGHRS and CDR2 YFSETQ. V gave up 3 bases and J gave up 1 base; unmatched junction bases: 19. The CDR3 is 20 amino acids. The CDR3 region is CASSWQPVGQVGIAKNIQYF. The CDR3 DNA is TGCGCCAGCAGCTGGCAACCTGTTGGACAGGTGGGGATCGCCAAAAACATTCAGTACTTC.